This entry lists 32 T cell receptor beta chains sequenced from one sample in a study of T cells in Graves' hyperthyroidism and ophthalmopathy. Researchers amplified the TCR beta CDR3 regions from RNA transcripts. First-round RT-PCR with HTBI primers amplified the TCR CDR3 region. TCRdb itself ran the multiplex PCR reads through MiXCR, one entry per CDR3 protein. The table has 600,000 to 650,000 distinct CDR3 sequences, 15% to 20% seen once; the top ten hold less than 4.5%. Input material: blood. All receptors come from a woman aged 25 to 39 with Graves' hyperthyroidism.

This clonotype appeared many times. The chain carries TRBV28 and TRBJ2-1; 10 bases agree with TRBD1. The V segment lost 5 bases and the J segment 7 bases; nucleotides outside the gene matches: 11. Germline values: CDR1 MDHEN, CDR2 SYDVKM. The CDR3 is made up of 16 amino acids. CDR3 region: CASSPLGTGAGNEQFF. The CDR3 nucleotides read TGTGCCAGCAGTCCACTCGGGACAGGGGCTGGGAATGAGCAGTTCTTC.

This clonotype has just a few counts. The V and J genes are TRBV19 and TRBJ1-5; 11 positions match TRBD1. Germline trimming cut 3 bases from V and 7 bases from J; bases unmatched to any gene: 5. In germline, CDR1 is LNHDA, CDR2 SQIVND (reference sequence). The CDR3 length is 15 residues. The CDR3 DNA is TGTGCCAGTAGTATGGGGACAGGGGGTTTCCAGCCCCAGCATTTT. Amino acid sequence: CASSMGTGGFQPQHF.

This chain connects TRBV20-1 to TRBJ2-1, with 11 bases identical to TRBD2. The CDR3 spans 15 residues. The junction had 8 bases not matched to a gene; V was cut back by 2 bases and J by 8 bases. Germline assignment: CDR1 DFQATT and CDR2 SNEGSKA (reference sequence). The chain's CDR3 is CSARLLAGAVHEQFF. As DNA, the CDR3 is TGCAGTGCTAGACTACTAGCGGGAGCGGTCCATGAGCAGTTCTTC.

This clonotype was observed a few times. As DNA, the CDR3 is TGTGCCAGCAGGGCAGATTCGACAGCGAACACTGAAGCTTTCTTT. It is translated as CASRADSTANTEAFF. The rearrangement links TRBV13 to TRBJ1-1; tentatively, D is TRBD1 (5 bases). The V gene lost 6 bases and the J gene lost 1 base, with 15 bases spanning the gap. Germline loops: CDR1 PRHDT, CDR2 FYEKMQ (reference sequence). The CDR3 is 15 residues long.

The V gene is TRBV18, the J gene TRBJ1-4, with no clear D. The CDR3 contains 16 residues. The germline CDR1 and CDR2 sequences are KGHSH and LQKENI. Trimming cost V 3 bases and J 4 bases, with 15 bases left between them. The CDR3 bases are TGTGCCAGCTCACCGTATACGGGGAAACTTAATGAAAAACTGTTTTTT. This translates into CASSPYTGKLNEKLFF.

This clonotype was recorded many times. The chain joins TRBV29-1 to TRBJ2-2; 11 bases fit TRBD2. The CDR3 covers 15 residues. CDR1 is SQVTM and CDR2 is ANQGSEA in the germline V gene. With 7 bases clipped from V and 0 bases from J, the junction kept 4 bases outside the gene matches. Written as DNA, the CDR3 is TGCAGCGCGGGACTAGCGGTCGCGAACACCGGGGAGCTGTTTTTT. Residues: CSAGLAVANTGELFF.

The chain couples TRBV5-1 to TRBJ2-5; 7 bases line up with TRBD1. Germline assignment: CDR1 SGHRS and CDR2 YFSETQ. Losses at the gene ends were 3 bases for V and 7 bases for J; bases not matched to a gene: 9. This CDR3 is 14 amino acids long. The CDR3 bases are TGCGCCAGCAGCTCCGGGACAGCTGGGTGGACCCAGTACTTC. Its protein is CASSSGTAGWTQYF.

The chain links TRBV15 to TRBJ2-1; 9 bases agree with TRBD2. The CDR3 has 20 residues. J was trimmed by 8 bases and V by 5 bases; bases with no gene match: 25. The germline V gene has CDR1 LNHNV and CDR2 YYDKDF (reference sequence). CDR3 residues: CATSGGLAGVANFPWDEQFF. The DNA of the CDR3 is TGTGCCACCAGCGGGGGATTAGCGGGAGTCGCCAATTTCCCCTGGGATGAGCAGTTCTTC.

The chain couples TRBV6-6 to TRBJ1-2; no clear D gene. Per germline, CDR1 MNHNY and CDR2 SVGAGI (reference sequence). The CDR3 runs 14 residues. Trimming removed 2 bases at V and 4 bases at J, with 11 bases between. Written as DNA, the CDR3 is TGTGCCAGCAGTTACCCGGGAGGAAGCTATGGCTACACCTTC. Amino acids: CASSYPGGSYGYTF.

V gene TRBV5-8 combines with J gene TRBJ2-1; a possible D gene is TRBD2 (6 bases). This CDR3 spans 17 amino acids. The V and J ends lost 5 bases and 0 bases respectively, with 18 bases between them. Germline V gives CDR1 SGHTS, CDR2 YDEGEE. The DNA of the CDR3 is TGTGCCAGCAGGGTACACGAGCGGGCACTCTCCTACAATGAGCAGTTCTTC. Translation: CASRVHERALSYNEQFF.

This clonotype has just a few counts. The chain carries TRBV5-5 and TRBJ1-3; D unclear. The CDR3 sequence is 16 residues long. V lost 2 bases and J lost 0, with 12 bases in between. Germline V gene lookup returns CDR1 SGHKS and CDR2 YYEKEE (reference sequence). CDR3 coding DNA: TGTGCCAGCAGCTTTTGGGTTGGGAGCTCTGGAAACACCATATATTTT. It is translated as CASSFWVGSSGNTIYF.

V is TRBV20-1 and J is TRBJ2-1; the match to TRBD2 covers 11 bases. The junction had 6 bases not matched to a gene; V was cut back by 5 bases and J by 6 bases. The CDR3 contains 14 residues. The germline gives CDR1 DFQATT, CDR2 SNEGSKA (reference sequence). The CDR3 reads CSAFSGRAVNEQFF. The CDR3 DNA sequence: TGCAGTGCTTTTAGCGGGAGGGCCGTCAATGAGCAGTTCTTC.

This rearrangement joins TRBV7-3 to TRBJ2-1; 7 bases line up with TRBD2. Germline loops: CDR1 SGHTA, CDR2 FQGTGA. This CDR3 region has 15 residues. Germline trimming cut 5 bases from V and 7 bases from J; bases unmatched to any gene: 11. CDR3 nucleotides: TGTGCCAGCAGCCCAAGCGGGATGAGTACAAATGAGCAGTTCTTC. Its translation is CASSPSGMSTNEQFF.

The table lists this clonotype with many counts. The J gene is TRBJ2-7, the V gene TRBV12-3 or TRBV12-4; D is possibly TRBD2 (7 bases). V gave up 1 base and J gave up 5 bases, with 12 bases separating them. This CDR3 is 14 amino acids long. CDR3 coding DNA: TGTGCCAGCAGTTTAGGGGCGGGGGCCGACGAGCAGTACTTC. It is translated as CASSLGAGADEQYF.

This clonotype was seen many times. V gene TRBV28 combines with J gene TRBJ2-1; 11 nucleotides agree with TRBD2. This CDR3 spans 14 amino acids. Trimming took 5 bases from V and 6 from J; bases not matched to a gene: 3. CDR1 and CDR2 from the germline V gene are MDHEN and SYDVKM. CDR3 coding DNA: TGTGCCAGCAGTCTAGCGGGAGGATTCAATGAGCAGTTCTTC. Protein sequence: CASSLAGGFNEQFF.

The genes are TRBV20-1 and TRBJ2-7; 8 bases are shared with TRBD1. The CDR3 loop spans 15 amino acids. Germline V CDR1 and CDR2: DFQATT, SNEGSKA (reference sequence). With V trimmed by 0 bases and J by 0 bases, 4 bases remained unmatched. The CDR3 spells CSARDQGANSYEQYF. The DNA of the CDR3 is TGCAGTGCTAGAGACCAGGGGGCCAACTCCTACGAGCAGTACTTC.

Many counts were recorded for this clonotype. This chain uses TRBV2 with TRBJ2-1; 10 positions agree with TRBD2. Germline V lookup: CDR1 SNHLY, CDR2 FYNNEI. This CDR3 is 14 amino acids long. Trimming cost V 10 bases and J 6 bases; bases outside gene matches: 9. Here the CDR3 DNA reads TGTGCCATAGTCCTAGCGGGAGTCGGCAATGAGCAGTTCTTC. Protein product: CAIVLAGVGNEQFF. Full variable domain (outside the CDR3, taken from reference TRBV2 and TRBJ2-1): EPEVTQTPSHQVTQMGQEVILRCVPISNHLYFYWYRQILGQKVEFLVSFYNNEISEKSEIFDDQFSVERPDGSNFTLKIRSTKLEDSAMYFCAIVLAGVGNEQFFGPGTRLTVL.

CDR3 sequence (DNA): TGCGCCAGCAGCTTGAACAGGGTCCCCTACGAGCAGTACTTC. The encoded protein is CASSLNRVPYEQYF. The chain carries TRBV5-1 and TRBJ2-7; perhaps TRBD1 as D (6 bases). The V end lost 1 base, the J end lost 2 bases, and 10 bases lay between the germline ends. The CDR3 extends over 14 amino acids. From germline, CDR1 is SGHRS and CDR2 YFSETQ.

This clonotype was recorded many times. The J gene is TRBJ1-2, the V gene TRBV18; 9 positions agree with TRBD1. With 9 bases clipped from V and 2 bases from J, the junction kept 4 bases outside the gene matches. The germline CDR1 and CDR2 sequences are KGHSH and LQKENI. This CDR3 spans 13 amino acids. CDR3 residues: CASGQGPNYGYTF. The CDR3 nucleotides read TGTGCCAGTGGACAGGGGCCCAACTATGGCTACACCTTC.

This clonotype was counted ten times or more. The genes are TRBV12-3 or TRBV12-4 and TRBJ2-2; no definite D call. The ends were cut back, 3 bases at V and 0 bases at J, with 5 bases in the middle. CDR3 length equals 14 residues. The CDR3 coding sequence is TGTGCCAGCAGTTTTACAGCGAACACCGGGGAGCTGTTTTTT. Translating it yields CASSFTANTGELFF.

The table lists this clonotype with many counts. The chain is built from TRBV30 and TRBJ2-3; no reliable D call. V was trimmed by 1 base and J by 2 bases, leaving 16 bases between them. This CDR3 has 16 amino acids. The V gene's germline CDR1 is GTSNPN and CDR2 SVGIG (reference sequence). The CDR3 region is CAWSGLGRTYTDTQYF. The CDR3 nucleotides are TGTGCCTGGAGTGGCTTGGGCAGGACCTACACAGATACGCAGTATTTT. Full variable domain (missing parts from reference TRBV30 and TRBJ2-3): SQTIHQWPATLVQPVGSPLSLECTVEGTSNPNLYWYRQAAGRGLQLLFYSVGIGQISSEVPQNLSASRPQDRQFILSSKKLLLSDSGFYLCAWSGLGRTYTDTQYFGPGTRLTVL.

This clonotype was counted only a few times. V and J are TRBV20-1 and TRBJ2-6; no clear D gene. CDR1 and CDR2 from the germline V gene are DFQATT and SNEGSKA (reference sequence). The germline V and J ends were trimmed by 3 bases and 8 bases, with 14 bases remaining between them. The CDR3 is 14 amino acids. Here the CDR3 DNA reads TGCAGTGCTAGCGGCCTGCTGGCCCCCAACGTCCTGACTTTC. Residues: CSASGLLAPNVLTF.

The V call is TRBV18, the J call TRBJ2-3; D remains unclear. The CDR3 loop spans 15 amino acids. V gave up 3 bases and J gave up 5 bases, with 15 bases separating them. Looked up from germline, CDR1 is KGHSH and CDR2 is LQKENI. Written as DNA, the CDR3 is TGTGCCAGCTCACCCCAGCCCCCTGGGCTAGATACGCAGTATTTT. Protein sequence: CASSPQPPGLDTQYF.

This clonotype was found many times. V and J are TRBV28 and TRBJ2-1; D possibly uses TRBD1 or TRBD2 (5 bases each). CDR1 and CDR2 (germline): MDHEN, SYDVKM. The CDR3 has 14 amino acids. V lost 8 bases to trimming and J lost 7 bases, with 18 bases between them. CDR3 DNA: TGTGCCAGCGACGGGACCCGCGCTCTAAATGAGCAGTTCTTC. Its protein is CASDGTRALNEQFF.

This clonotype has ten or more counts. J is TRBJ2-2 and V is TRBV6-5; no firm D call. Germline CDR1 MNHEY, CDR2 SVGAGI. The CDR3 has 12 amino acids. V lost 2 bases, J lost 6 bases, and 4 bases lay in between. The CDR3 protein is CASSYLPGELFF. The CDR3 bases are TGTGCCAGCAGTTACCTTCCCGGGGAGCTGTTTTTT.

This clonotype occurred many times. The genes are TRBV11-2 and TRBJ2-4; TRBD1 aligns across 9 bases. CDR3 size: 13 residues. The junction had 0 bases not matched to a gene; V was cut back by 3 bases and J by 6 bases. Germline values: CDR1 SGHAT, CDR2 FQNNGV. CDR3 nucleotide sequence: TGTGCCAGCAGCTTGGGACAGGGAAACATTCAGTACTTC. Its protein product is CASSLGQGNIQYF. Full variable domain (missing parts from reference TRBV11-2 and TRBJ2-4): EAGVAQSPRYKIIEKRQSVAFWCNPISGHATLYWYQQILGQGPKLLIQFQNNGVVDDSQLPKDRFSAERLKGVDSTLKIQPAKLEDSAVYLCASSLGQGNIQYFGAGTRLSVL.

A remark on this clonotype: This may be a read error: a much more frequent sequence differs by one nucleotide. This rearrangement joins TRBV7-2 to TRBJ2-1; D unresolved. Per germline, CDR1 SGHTA and CDR2 FQGNSA. This CDR3 spans 14 amino acids. The CDR3 reads CAGSLLSALNEQFF. As DNA, the CDR3 is TGTGCCGGCAGCTTACTATCAGCTCTCAATGAGCAGTTCTTC.

The chain links TRBV10-3 to TRBJ2-1, with 7 bases that match TRBD2. The CDR3 runs 16 residues. Germline trimming cut 3 bases from V and 2 bases from J; bases unmatched to any gene: 7. In germline, CDR1 is ENHRY, CDR2 SYGVKD. The CDR3 reads CAISDTAGEPYNEQFF. In DNA, the CDR3 is TGTGCCATCAGTGATACCGCGGGAGAACCCTACAATGAGCAGTTCTTC.

This clonotype was detected many times. The chain has TRBV12-3 or TRBV12-4 and TRBJ1-2, with D unclear. This CDR3 is built from 15 residues. V was clipped by 2 bases and J by 4 bases, with 14 bases between them. In nucleotides, the CDR3 is TGTGCCAGCAGTTTAATAGGTACGGCGGGCTATGGCTACACCTTC. Its protein product is CASSLIGTAGYGYTF.

This clonotype was seen ten or more times. V is TRBV28 and J is TRBJ2-1, with a tentative D call TRBD1 (5 bases). V was cut by 7 bases and J by 9 bases, with 19 bases left in between. CDR3 size: 14 residues. Germline V gene data show CDR1 as MDHEN and CDR2 as SYDVKM. DNA of the CDR3: TGTGCCAGCACCGATCGACCAGGGATGCGTGAGCAGTTCTTC. Translation gives CASTDRPGMREQFF.

This clonotype was counted a few times. At one end the junction does not follow the germline gene, possibly because of a read error. The V gene is TRBV7-2, the J gene TRBJ2-3, with D perhaps matching TRBD2 (7 bases). Germline V gene data show CDR1 as SGHTA and CDR2 as FQGNSA. The CDR3 extends over 16 amino acids. CDR3 in amino acids: CASSLGGAGNTDTQYF. For the CDR3, the DNA is TGTGCCAGTAGCTTAGGGGGAGCGGGAAACACAGATACGCAGTATTTT.

This clonotype was seen many times. The V call is TRBV2, the J call TRBJ2-2; D perhaps matches TRBD2 (5 bases). The CDR3 spans 16 residues. From germline, CDR1 is SNHLY and CDR2 FYNNEI. The V end lost 6 bases, the J end lost 0 bases, and 14 bases lay between the germline ends. CDR3 sequence: CASREDGHANTGELFF. The CDR3 nucleotides read TGTGCCAGCAGGGAGGACGGCCACGCGAACACCGGGGAGCTGTTTTTT.